This T cell receptor beta chain emerged from a study of cytomegalovirus exposure and HLA in healthy donors (TCRdb year 2017). As for the study more broadly: An earlier analysis of several hundred of the donors reported more than 250 Gb of sequence data and more than 90 million unique TCR beta sequences from some 180 million T cells. Besides the first cohort of roughly 640 subjects, a separate validation cohort made up of 120 or so different subjects was used. Alongside the repertoire data, information on donor age, sex, ethnicity and CMV serostatus was compiled. Rather than drawing on any new phenotypic data, the later analysis identified candidate immune exposures from TCR beta sequences and the way those sequences occurred across donors. Roughly 300 gigabases of sequencing data and around 80 million unique TCR sequences made up an early release that covered roughly 670 HLA-typed donors. Both class I and class II loci were covered by HLA typing, at four-digit resolution. A later genetic analysis used genome-wide SNP genotypes for about 60% of the 666 donors, treating that subset as a discovery cohort. All discovery cohort repertoires had been generated using a single sequencing platform. Of the approximately 400 genotyped donors, 80% to 90% were placed in the genetic ancestry cluster associated with self-reported Caucasian donors. In an earlier analysis of 587 of the donors, high-throughput TCR beta sequencing was used to judge whether each TCR beta V gene segment behaved as functional or pseudogenic. The T cell repertoires of about 700 subjects were profiled by immunosequencing and related to cytomegalovirus serostatus. A later analysis re-analyzed previously published TCR beta repertoires from 666 donors and added high-resolution HLA genotyping to study TCR occurrence patterns. Because of strong linkage in the cohort, five DR-DQ haplotypes were treated as single units for association and clustering. The aim of the study was to test whether cataloging public T cell receptors could identify signatures of past pathogen exposure. The number of typed donors differed by locus: roughly 629-630 for A, B, C, DRB1 and DQB1; approximately 520 for DQA1; approximately 610 for DPA1; and around 490 for DPB1. Among some 400 genotyped donors of the cohort, an average of roughly 230,000 unique TCR beta nucleotide sequences was sequenced per donor, of which approximately 19% were non-productive. To predict cytomegalovirus infection status, the study combined high-throughput TCR immunosequencing, statistical association of individual TCRs with disease status, and machine learning.

CDR1 and CDR2, looked up from the germline V gene, are MNHEY and SVGAGI. The junction carries 8 bases between V and J, which are trimmed by 4 bases and 8 bases respectively. Taken from cysteine to phenylalanine, the CDR3 has 11 residues. Only the CDR3 part of the read is kept: 33 bases, read in frame from the first base. With respect to this clone: The specificity of this receptor is unknown. Qualities for individual bases were not recorded, and no much larger clone is one base off.

Points the paper makes about the study in general: The study gave a list of around 170 TCR beta chains associated with cytomegalovirus. Some IMGT-functional V segments, including TRBV6-2 and TRBV6-3, could not be distinguished by the 87-base-pair reads and were therefore excluded. In a later analysis, HLA-associated TCR beta chains were found to be more clonally expanded and to have lower generation probabilities than equally common non-associated chains. According to a later analysis, most CMV-associated TCR beta chains appeared to be HLA-restricted, and the HLA associations seemed to be driven largely by CMV exposure. Specific HLA alleles were associated with 16,951 TCR beta sequences at a false discovery rate of 0.05 in a later analysis. While some public TCRs were present in many individuals, most TCR sequences turned up only very rarely across donors. Because HLA typing was unavailable for some donors at each locus, only the typed subset was used in association tests. In an earlier analysis of roughly 500 of the donors, most TCR beta V segments appeared in productive rearrangements about 90% or about 30% of the time, broadly matching IMGT annotations. Strong co-occurrence of HLA alleles, especially DR and DQ, made assigning TCR associations to individual alleles difficult. Roughly uniform sequencing depth across donors was assumed in presence/absence analyses, although this assumption may not hold. About 15 rarely observed V segments, including chromosome 9 orphons, were excluded from the earlier analysis of several hundred of the donors because counts were too low. An association between a missense DCLRE1C variant and V-gene and J-gene trimming of TCR beta chains was found in a later genetic analysis and replicated in an independent cohort. A few of the identified cytomegalovirus-associated TCR beta chains were confirmed in vitro to be specific for cytomegalovirus antigens. The only immune exposure information available for the cohort was CMV serostatus. According to a later analysis, TCR association rates differed among HLA loci, with DRB1 alleles showing the most associated TCRs and HLA-C alleles showing the fewest. Cytomegalovirus status was reported to be diagnosed by the classifier with high specificity and sensitivity in both the original and validation cohorts. The cohort was sequenced for TCR beta chains only, and without alpha or paired-chain data the features that could be detected were limited. It was suggested by the authors that the approach could potentially be generalized to other disease states and immunological phenotypes. A cluster of highly shared sequence variants was judged likely to be a technical artifact of the sequencing pipeline. According to a later analysis, parvovirus B19, influenza, CMV and Epstein-Barr virus appeared linked to several top co-occurrence clusters. Compared with the approximately 670-donor mean, donors in an Asian-associated ancestry cluster had fewer N-insertions in productive TCRs, according to a later genetic analysis. Correlated functional status among segregating V segments might reflect linkage disequilibrium, but an unknown experimental factor could not be ruled out. A further reported finding was that TCR beta sequences accurately predicted the HLA-A and HLA-B alleles for most subjects in the first cohort.

In total, 600 or so healthy bone marrow donors made up the cohort. All cohort members were sampled while nominally healthy, although unrecorded immune exposures were likely present. The donor was CMV seronegative and was included in the group of a few hundred seronegative cohort members. A peripheral blood sample was provided by each donor, and peripheral blood mononuclear cells were used for TCR beta sequencing. Genomic DNA was extracted from the blood cell samples with the Qiagen DNeasy Blood Extraction Kit. The method behind the library was the immunoSEQ multiplex PCR assay. A mixture of 60 forward primers for TCR Vbeta segments and 13 reverse primers for TCR Jbeta segments was used in the multiplex PCR. The CDR3 region of rearranged TCR beta genes was amplified from genomic DNA with a multiplex PCR assay. On the Illumina HiSeq System, the amplified TCR beta libraries were sequenced as 87-base-pair reads. As for how the authors treated the data: A later analysis tallied roughly 78 million unique TCR beta chains across the 666 repertoires, and approximately 12 million of those chains were shared by two or more donors. Raw reads were error-corrected and collapsed into unique sequences by a nearest-neighbor algorithm in which closely related sequences were merged to remove PCR and sequencing errors. CDR3 sequences were aligned to IMGT reference sequences to assign V, D and J gene segments. Each retained sequence needed at least a six-nucleotide match to both a V gene segment and a J gene segment. Rearrangements were called productive when the CDR3 lacked stop codons and stayed in frame with V and J; all others were non-productive. CDR3 was defined by IMGT convention, running from the second conserved V-encoded cysteine to the conserved J-encoded phenylalanine. The earlier analysis of 587 of the donors excluded sequences that lacked an unambiguous match to a single V gene segment. In an earlier analysis of roughly 500 of the donors, V segments were called functional above 56.7% productive rearrangements and were called segregating when the between-donor standard deviation exceeded 5%. A statistical classification framework was built for diagnosing cytomegalovirus status from the catalog of TCR beta chain sequences. V and J gene assignment, in a later analysis, came from comparing TCR nucleotide sequences with IMGT/GENE-DB human TR gene sequences. Using the TCRdist pipeline, a later analysis assigned CDR3 sequences along with most-parsimonious VDJ recombination scenarios. In a later analysis, each TCR beta chain was defined by its CDR3 amino acid sequence together with its V-gene family, and reads without a unique V-gene family were excluded. To address suspected cross-contamination and a sequencing artifact, a later analysis removed approximately 590 highly shared, low-generation-probability nucleotide sequences. In a later analysis, a clonal expansion index for each public chain was calculated from normalized within-repertoire ranks of inferred template counts. In a later analysis, generation probabilities were computed using a VDJ recombination model fitted to out-of-frame rearrangements, and the results were checked against IGoR. In a later analysis, TCR-TCR, TCR-HLA and TCR-CMV co-occurrence was scored with hypergeometric tests, and a repertoire-size bias correction was applied to TCR pairs. In a later analysis, false discovery rates were estimated by permuting HLA or CMV assignments 20 times. In a later analysis, co-occurring TCRs were grouped using DBSCAN, and TCRdist sequence similarity was added for clustering within HLA-allele-positive subsets. For co-occurrence clustering, repertoires with fewer than 30,000 or more than 120,000 public chains were excluded, along with roughly 5 repertoires with anomalous nucleotide sharing. The immuneACCESS repertoire file appears here via TCRdb, limited to in-frame rearrangements. These files lack a portion of the clones; in checked studies, under half of the deficit traces to unresolved V genes, and the cause of the others is not known. V and J calls and clone size are as listed in that table; D and trimming were resolved from the DNA. Present in this sample are some 180,000 clones, around 75% of which were seen just once. About 2.6% of the sample comes from the top ten.

The sequence was collected from a female donor in good health and CMV-seronegative. The chain is made from TRBV6-5 and TRBJ2-5, with the D gene call left open. Input material: PBMCs. The CDR3 protein is CASSSEKTQYF. The sequenced DNA: TGTGCCAGCAGTTCTGAGAAAACCCAGTACTTC.